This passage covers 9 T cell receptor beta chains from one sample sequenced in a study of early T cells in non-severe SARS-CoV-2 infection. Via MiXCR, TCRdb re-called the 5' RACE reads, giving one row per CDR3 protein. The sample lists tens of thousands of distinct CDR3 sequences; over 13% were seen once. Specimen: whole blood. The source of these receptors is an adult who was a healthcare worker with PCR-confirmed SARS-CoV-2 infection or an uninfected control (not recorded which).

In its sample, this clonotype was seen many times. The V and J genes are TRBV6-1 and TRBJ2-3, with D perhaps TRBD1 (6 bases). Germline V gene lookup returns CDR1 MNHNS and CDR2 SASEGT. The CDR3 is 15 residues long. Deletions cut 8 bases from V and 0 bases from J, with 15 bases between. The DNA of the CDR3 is TGTGCCAGCCGATCCGACAGGTTAAGCACAGATACGCAGTATTTT. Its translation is CASRSDRLSTDTQYF.

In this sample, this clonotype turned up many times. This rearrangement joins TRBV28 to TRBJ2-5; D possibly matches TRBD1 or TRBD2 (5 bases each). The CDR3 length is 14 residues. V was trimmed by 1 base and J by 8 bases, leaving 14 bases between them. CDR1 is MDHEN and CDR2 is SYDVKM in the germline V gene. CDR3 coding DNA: TGTGCCAGCAGTTTATTACCTTCGGGACCAACCCAGTACTTC. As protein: CASSLLPSGPTQYF.

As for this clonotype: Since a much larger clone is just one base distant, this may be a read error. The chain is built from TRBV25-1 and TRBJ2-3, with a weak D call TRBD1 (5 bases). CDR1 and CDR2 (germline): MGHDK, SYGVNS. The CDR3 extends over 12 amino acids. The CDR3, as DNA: TGTGTCAGCAGTGATACGGGCAGCCAGGGGTATTTT. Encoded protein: CVSSDTGSQGYF.

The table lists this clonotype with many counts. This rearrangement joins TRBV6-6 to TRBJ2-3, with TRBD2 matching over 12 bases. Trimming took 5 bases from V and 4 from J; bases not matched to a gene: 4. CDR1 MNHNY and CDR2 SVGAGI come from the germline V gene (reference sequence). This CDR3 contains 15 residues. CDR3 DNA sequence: TGTGCCAGCAGTACTAGCGGGGGGAGCGCAGATACGCAGTATTTT. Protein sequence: CASSTSGGSADTQYF.

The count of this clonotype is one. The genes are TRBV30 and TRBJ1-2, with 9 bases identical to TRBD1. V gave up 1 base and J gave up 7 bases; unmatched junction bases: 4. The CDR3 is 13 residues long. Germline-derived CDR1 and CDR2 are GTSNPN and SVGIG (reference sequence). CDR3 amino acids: CAWSEQGAFGYTF. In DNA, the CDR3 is TGTGCCTGGAGTGAACAGGGGGCCTTTGGCTACACCTTC.

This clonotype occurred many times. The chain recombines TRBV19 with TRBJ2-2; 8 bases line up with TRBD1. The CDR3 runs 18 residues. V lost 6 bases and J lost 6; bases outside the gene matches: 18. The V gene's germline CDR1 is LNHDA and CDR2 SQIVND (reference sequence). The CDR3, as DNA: TGTGCCAGTAGGTGGGGCGTTTTTGGGACAGGAGGTGCCGGGGAGCTGTTTTTT. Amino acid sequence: CASRWGVFGTGGAGELFF. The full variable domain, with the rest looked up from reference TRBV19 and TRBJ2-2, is DGGITQSPKYLFRKEGQNVTLSCEQNLNHDAMYWYRQDPGQGLRLIYYSQIVNDFQKGDIAEGYSVSREKKESFPLTVTSAQKNPTAFYLCASRWGVFGTGGAGELFFGEGSRLTVL.

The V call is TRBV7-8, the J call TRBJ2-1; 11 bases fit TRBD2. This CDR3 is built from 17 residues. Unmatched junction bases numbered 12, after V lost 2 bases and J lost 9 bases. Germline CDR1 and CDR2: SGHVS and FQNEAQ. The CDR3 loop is CASSLRGGSGRAAEQFF. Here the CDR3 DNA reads TGTGCCAGCAGCTTAAGGGGTGGTAGCGGGAGGGCCGCTGAGCAGTTCTTC.

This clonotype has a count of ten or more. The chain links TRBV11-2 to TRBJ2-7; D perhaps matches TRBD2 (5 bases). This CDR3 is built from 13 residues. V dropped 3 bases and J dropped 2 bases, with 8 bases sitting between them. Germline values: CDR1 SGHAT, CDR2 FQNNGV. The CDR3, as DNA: TGTGCCAGCAGCTTCCCGGGAACCTACGAGCAGTACTTC. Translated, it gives CASSFPGTYEQYF.

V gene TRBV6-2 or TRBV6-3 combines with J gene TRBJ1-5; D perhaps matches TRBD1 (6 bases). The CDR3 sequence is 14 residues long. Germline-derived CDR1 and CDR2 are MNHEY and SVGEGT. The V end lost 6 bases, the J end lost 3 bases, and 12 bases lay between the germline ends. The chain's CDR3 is CASRIRQVNQPQHF. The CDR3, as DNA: TGTGCCAGCAGAATCCGACAGGTCAATCAGCCCCAGCATTTT.